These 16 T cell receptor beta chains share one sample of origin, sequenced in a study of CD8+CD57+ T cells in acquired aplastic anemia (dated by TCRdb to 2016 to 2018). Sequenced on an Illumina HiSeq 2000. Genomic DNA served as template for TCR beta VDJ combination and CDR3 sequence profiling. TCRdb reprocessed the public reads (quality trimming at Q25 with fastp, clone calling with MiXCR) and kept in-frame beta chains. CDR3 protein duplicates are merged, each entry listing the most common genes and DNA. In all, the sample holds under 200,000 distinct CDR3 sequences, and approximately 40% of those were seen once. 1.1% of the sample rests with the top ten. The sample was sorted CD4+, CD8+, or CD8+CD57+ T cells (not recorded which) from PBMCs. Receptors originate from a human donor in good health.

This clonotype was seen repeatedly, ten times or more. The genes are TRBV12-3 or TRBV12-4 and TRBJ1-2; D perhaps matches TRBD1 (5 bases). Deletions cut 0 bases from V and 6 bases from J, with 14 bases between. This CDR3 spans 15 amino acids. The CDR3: CASSLASAPGNGYTF. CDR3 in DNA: TGTGCCAGCAGTTTAGCATCCGCCCCAGGGAATGGCTACACCTTC.

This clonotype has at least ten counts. The CDR3 sequence: CASSQGANRGWTDTQYF. CDR3 nucleotides: TGTGCCAGCAGCCAAGGGGCAAACAGGGGGTGGACAGATACGCAGTATTTT. The chain couples TRBV4-2 to TRBJ2-3, with 8 bases identical to TRBD1. V lost 1 base, J lost 3 bases, and 9 bases stayed unmatched. The CDR3 contains 17 residues. The germline gives CDR1 LGHNA, CDR2 YNFKEQ.

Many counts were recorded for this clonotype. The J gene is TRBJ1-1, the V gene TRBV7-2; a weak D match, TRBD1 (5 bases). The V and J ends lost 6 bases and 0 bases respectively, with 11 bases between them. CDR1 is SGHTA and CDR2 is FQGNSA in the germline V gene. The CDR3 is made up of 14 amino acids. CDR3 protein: CASRSGTVNTEAFF. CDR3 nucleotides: TGTGCCAGCAGATCTGGGACGGTGAACACTGAAGCTTTCTTT. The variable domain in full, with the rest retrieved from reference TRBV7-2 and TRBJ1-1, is GAGVSQSPSNKVTEKGKDVELRCDPISGHTALYWYRQSLGQGLEFLIYFQGNSAPDKSGLPSDRFSAERTGGSVSTLTIQRTQQEDSAVYLCASRSGTVNTEAFFGQGTRLTVV.

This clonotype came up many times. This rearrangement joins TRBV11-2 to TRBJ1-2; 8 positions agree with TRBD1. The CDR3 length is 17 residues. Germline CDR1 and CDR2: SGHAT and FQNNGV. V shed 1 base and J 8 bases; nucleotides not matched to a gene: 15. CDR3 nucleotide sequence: TGTGCCAGCAGCTTAGGGGTTGGGGCAGGGGGCGCGTCCGGCTACACCTTC. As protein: CASSLGVGAGGASGYTF.

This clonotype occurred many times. In nucleotides, the CDR3 is TGTGCCAGCTCCGGGACTAGCGGCAACTACGAGCAGTACTTC. Protein sequence: CASSGTSGNYEQYF. The genes are TRBV18 and TRBJ2-7; TRBD2 matches 11 bases. Germline loops: CDR1 KGHSH, CDR2 LQKENI. J lost 3 bases, V lost 6 bases, and 4 bases had no gene match. This CDR3 has 14 amino acids.

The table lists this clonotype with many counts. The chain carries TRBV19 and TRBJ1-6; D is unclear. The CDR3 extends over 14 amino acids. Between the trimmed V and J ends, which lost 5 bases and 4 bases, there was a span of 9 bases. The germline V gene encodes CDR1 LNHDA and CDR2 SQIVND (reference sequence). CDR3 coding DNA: TGTGCCAGTAGTCCAAAGTTATATAATTCACCCCTCCACTTT. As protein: CASSPKLYNSPLHF. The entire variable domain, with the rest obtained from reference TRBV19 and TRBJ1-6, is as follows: DGGITQSPKYLFRKEGQNVTLSCEQNLNHDAMYWYRQDPGQGLRLIYYSQIVNDFQKGDIAEGYSVSREKKESFPLTVTSAQKNPTAFYLCASSPKLYNSPLHFGNGTRLTVT.

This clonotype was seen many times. CDR3: CASSGRSYGYTF. The CDR3 coding sequence is TGTGCCAGCAGCGGACGGTCATATGGCTACACCTTC. The V call is TRBV2, the J call TRBJ1-2, with D uncertain. The germline V gene has CDR1 SNHLY and CDR2 FYNNEI. Trimming left V 6 bases short and J 5 bases short, with 10 bases between. The CDR3 consists of 12 residues.

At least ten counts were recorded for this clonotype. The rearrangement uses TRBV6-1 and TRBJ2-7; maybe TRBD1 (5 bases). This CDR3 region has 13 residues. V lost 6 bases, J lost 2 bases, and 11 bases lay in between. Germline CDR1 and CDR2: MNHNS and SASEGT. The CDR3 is CASSDQGAYEQYF. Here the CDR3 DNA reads TGTGCCAGCAGCGACCAAGGGGCCTACGAGCAGTACTTC.

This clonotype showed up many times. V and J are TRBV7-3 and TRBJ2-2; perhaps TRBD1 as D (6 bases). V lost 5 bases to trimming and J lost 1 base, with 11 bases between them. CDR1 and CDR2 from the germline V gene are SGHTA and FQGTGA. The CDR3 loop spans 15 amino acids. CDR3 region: CASSRDTRNTGELFF. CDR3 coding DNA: TGTGCCAGCAGCCGGGACACTAGGAACACCGGGGAGCTGTTTTTT.

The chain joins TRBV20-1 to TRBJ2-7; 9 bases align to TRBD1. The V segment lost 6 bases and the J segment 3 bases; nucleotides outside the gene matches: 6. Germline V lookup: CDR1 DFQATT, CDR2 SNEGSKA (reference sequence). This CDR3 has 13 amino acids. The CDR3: CSATTGGHYEQYF. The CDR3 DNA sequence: TGCAGTGCCACCACAGGGGGCCACTACGAGCAGTACTTC.

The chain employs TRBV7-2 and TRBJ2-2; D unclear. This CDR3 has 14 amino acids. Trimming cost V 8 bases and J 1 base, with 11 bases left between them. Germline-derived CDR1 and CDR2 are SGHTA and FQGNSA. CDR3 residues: CASATTENTGELFF. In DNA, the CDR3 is TGTGCCAGCGCCACTACCGAGAACACCGGGGAGCTGTTTTTT.

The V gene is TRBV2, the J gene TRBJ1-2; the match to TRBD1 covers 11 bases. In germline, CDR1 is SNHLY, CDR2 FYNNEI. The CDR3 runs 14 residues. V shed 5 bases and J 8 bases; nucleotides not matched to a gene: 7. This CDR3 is CASSLQGQGDGYTF. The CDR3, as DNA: TGTGCCAGCAGTTTGCAGGGACAGGGGGACGGCTACACCTTC.

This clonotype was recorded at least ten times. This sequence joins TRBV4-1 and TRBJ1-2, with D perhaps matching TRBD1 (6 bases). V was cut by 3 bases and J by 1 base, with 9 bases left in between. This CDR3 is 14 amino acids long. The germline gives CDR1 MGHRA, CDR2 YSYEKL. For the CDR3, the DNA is TGCGCCAGCAGCCAGAGACAGGTTAACTATGGCTACACCTTC. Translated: CASSQRQVNYGYTF.

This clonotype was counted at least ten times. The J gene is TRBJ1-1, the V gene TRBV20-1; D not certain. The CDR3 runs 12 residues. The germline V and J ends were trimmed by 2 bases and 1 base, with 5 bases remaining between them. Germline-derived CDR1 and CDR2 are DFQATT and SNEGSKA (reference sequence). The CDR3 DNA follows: TGCAGTGCTAGAACGTGGAACACTGAAGCTTTCTTT. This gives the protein CSARTWNTEAFF.

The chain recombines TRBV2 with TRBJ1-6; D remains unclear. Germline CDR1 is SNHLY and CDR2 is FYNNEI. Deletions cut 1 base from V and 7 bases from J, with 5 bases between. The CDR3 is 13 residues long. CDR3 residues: CASSEVANSPLHF. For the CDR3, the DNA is TGTGCCAGCAGTGAAGTAGCAAATTCACCCCTCCACTTT.

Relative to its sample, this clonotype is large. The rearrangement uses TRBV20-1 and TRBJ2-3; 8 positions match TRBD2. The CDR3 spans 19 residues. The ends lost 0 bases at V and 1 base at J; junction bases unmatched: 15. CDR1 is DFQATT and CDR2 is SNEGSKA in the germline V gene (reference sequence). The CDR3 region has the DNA TGCAGTGCTAGAGATCCCCCCGTTAGCGGGACGCGGGGCACAGATACGCAGTATTTT. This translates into CSARDPPVSGTRGTDTQYF.